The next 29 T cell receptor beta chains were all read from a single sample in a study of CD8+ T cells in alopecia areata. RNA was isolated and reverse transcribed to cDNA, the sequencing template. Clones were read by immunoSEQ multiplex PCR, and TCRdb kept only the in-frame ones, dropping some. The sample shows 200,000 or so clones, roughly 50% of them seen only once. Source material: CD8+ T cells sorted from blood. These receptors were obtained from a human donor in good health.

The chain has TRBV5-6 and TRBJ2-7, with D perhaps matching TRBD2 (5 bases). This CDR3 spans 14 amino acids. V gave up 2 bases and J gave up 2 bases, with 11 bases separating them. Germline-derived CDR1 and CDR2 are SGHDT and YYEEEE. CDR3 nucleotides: TGTGCCAGCAGCTTAGGCTCTAGCCCCTACGAGCAGTACTTC. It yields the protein CASSLGSSPYEQYF.

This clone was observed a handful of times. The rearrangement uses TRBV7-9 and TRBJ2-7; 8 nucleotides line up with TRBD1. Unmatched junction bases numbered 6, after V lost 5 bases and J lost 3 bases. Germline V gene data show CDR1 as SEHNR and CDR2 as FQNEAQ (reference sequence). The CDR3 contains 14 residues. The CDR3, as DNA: TGTGCCAGCAGCGACAGGGGCGAGGGCTACGAGCAGTACTTC. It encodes CASSDRGEGYEQYF.

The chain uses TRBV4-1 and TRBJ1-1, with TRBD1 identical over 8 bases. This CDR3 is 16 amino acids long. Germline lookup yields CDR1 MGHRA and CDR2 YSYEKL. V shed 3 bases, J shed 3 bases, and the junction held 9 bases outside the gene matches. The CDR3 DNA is TGCGCCAGCAGCCACGACGACAGGGGAGGTTACACTGAAGCTTTCTTT. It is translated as CASSHDDRGGYTEAFF.

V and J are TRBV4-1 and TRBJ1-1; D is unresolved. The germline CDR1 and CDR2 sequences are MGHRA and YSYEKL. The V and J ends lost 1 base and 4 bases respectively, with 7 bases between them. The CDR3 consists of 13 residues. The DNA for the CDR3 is TGCGCCAGCAGCCAAGTGGTAGGCACTGAAGCTTTCTTT. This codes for CASSQVVGTEAFF.

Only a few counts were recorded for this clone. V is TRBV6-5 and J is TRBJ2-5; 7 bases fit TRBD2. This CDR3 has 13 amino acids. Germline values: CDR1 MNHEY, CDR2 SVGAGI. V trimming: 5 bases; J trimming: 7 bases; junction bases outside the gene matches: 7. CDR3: CASSLRDYGTQYF. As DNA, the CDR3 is TGTGCCAGCAGTCTCCGGGACTACGGGACCCAGTACTTC.

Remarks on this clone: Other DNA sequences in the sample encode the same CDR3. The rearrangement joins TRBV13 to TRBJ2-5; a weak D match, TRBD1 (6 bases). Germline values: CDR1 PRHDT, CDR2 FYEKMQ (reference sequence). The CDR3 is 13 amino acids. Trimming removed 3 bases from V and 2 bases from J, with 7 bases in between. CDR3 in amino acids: CASSFRGQETQYF. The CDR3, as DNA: TGTGCCAGCAGCTTCAGGGGTCAAGAGACCCAGTACTTC. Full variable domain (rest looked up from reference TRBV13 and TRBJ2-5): AAGVIQSPRHLIKEKRETATLKCYPIPRHDTVYWYQQGPGQDPQFLISFYEKMQSDKGSIPDRFSAQQFSDYHSELNMSSLELGDSALYFCASSFRGQETQYFGPGTRLLVL.

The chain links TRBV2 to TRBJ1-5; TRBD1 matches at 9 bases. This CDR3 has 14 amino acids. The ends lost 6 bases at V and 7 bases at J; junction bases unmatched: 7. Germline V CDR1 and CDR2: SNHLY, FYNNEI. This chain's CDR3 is CASSFDRGNQPQHF. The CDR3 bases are TGTGCCAGCAGCTTTGACAGGGGGAACCAGCCCCAGCATTTT. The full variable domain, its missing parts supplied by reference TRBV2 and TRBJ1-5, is EPEVTQTPSHQVTQMGQEVILRCVPISNHLYFYWYRQILGQKVEFLVSFYNNEISEKSEIFDDQFSVERPDGSNFTLKIRSTKLEDSAMYFCASSFDRGNQPQHFGDGTRLSIL.

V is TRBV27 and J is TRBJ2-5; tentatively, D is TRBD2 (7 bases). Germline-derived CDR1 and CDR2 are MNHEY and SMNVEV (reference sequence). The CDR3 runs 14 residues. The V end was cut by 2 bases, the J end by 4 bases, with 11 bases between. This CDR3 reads CASSLGGGRETQYF. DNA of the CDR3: TGTGCCAGCAGTTTAGGGGGGGGCAGAGAGACCCAGTACTTC.

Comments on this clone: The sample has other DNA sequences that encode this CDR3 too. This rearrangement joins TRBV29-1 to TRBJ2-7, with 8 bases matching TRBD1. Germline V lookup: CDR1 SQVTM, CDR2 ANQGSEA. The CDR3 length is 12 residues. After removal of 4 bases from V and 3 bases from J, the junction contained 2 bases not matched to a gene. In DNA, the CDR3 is TGCAGCGTTGCAGGACAGGGCTACGAGCAGTACTTC. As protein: CSVAGQGYEQYF.

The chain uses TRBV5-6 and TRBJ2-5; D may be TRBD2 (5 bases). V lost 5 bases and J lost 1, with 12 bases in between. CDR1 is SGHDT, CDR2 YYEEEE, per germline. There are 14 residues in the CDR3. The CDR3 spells CASRQAGVQETQYF. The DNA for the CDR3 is TGTGCCAGCAGACAAGCCGGGGTCCAAGAGACCCAGTACTTC.

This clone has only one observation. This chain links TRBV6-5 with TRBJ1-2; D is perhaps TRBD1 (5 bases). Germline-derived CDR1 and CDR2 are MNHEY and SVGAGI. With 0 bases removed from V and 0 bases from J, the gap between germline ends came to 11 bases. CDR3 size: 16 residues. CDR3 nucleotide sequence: TGTGCCAGCAGTTACTCTGGGGGAGGGCCTAACTATGGCTACACCTTC. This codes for CASSYSGGGPNYGYTF.

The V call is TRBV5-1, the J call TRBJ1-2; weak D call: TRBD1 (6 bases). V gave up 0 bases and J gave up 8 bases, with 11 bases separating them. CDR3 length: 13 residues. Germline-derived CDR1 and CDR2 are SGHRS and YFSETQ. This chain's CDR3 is CASSLVGAEGYTF. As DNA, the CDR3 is TGCGCCAGCAGCTTGGTGGGGGCGGAAGGCTACACCTTC.

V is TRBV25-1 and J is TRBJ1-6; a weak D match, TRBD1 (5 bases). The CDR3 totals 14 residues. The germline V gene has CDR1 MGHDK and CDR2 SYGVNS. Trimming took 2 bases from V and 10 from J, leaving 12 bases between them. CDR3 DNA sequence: TGTGCCAGCAGTGAAGCGCAGGGTGGGTCACCCCTCCACTTT. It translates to CASSEAQGGSPLHF.

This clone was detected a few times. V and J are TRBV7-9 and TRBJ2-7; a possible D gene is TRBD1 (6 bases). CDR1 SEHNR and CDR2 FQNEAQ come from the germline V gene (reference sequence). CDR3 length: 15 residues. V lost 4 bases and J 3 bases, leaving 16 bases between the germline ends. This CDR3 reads CASSSANGTYYEQYF. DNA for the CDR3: TGTGCCAGCAGCTCCGCAAACGGGACATACTACGAGCAGTACTTC.

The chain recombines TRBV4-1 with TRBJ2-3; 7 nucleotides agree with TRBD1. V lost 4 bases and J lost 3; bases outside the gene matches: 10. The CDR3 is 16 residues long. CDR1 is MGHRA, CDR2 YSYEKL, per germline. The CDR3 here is CASSPLSGTATDTQYF. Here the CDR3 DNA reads TGCGCCAGCAGCCCGCTCTCAGGGACAGCGACAGATACGCAGTATTTT.

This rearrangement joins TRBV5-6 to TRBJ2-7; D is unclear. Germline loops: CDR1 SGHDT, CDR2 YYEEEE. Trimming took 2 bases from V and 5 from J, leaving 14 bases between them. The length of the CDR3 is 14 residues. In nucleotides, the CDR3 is TGTGCCAGCAGCTTCGGTGGGTGGAGCGACGAGCAGTACTTC. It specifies CASSFGGWSDEQYF. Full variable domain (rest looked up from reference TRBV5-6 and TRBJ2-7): DAGVTQSPTHLIKTRGQQVTLRCSPKSGHDTVSWYQQALGQGPQFIFQYYEEEERQRGNFPDRFSGHQFPNYSSELNVNALLLGDSALYLCASSFGGWSDEQYFGPGTRLTVT.

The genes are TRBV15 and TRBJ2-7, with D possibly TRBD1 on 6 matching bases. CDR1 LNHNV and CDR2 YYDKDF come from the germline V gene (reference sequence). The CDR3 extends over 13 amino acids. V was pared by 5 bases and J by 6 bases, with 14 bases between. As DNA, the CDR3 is TGTGCCACCAGCGGACAGACGGGTGGCGAGCAGTACTTC. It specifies CATSGQTGGEQYF.

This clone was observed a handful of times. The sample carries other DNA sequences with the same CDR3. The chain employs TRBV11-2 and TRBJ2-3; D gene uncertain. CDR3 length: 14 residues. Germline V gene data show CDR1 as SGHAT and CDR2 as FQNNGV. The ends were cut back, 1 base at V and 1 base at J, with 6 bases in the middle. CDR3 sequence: CASSLAGGTDTQYF. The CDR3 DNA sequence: TGTGCCAGCAGCTTAGCTGGGGGCACAGATACGCAGTATTTT.

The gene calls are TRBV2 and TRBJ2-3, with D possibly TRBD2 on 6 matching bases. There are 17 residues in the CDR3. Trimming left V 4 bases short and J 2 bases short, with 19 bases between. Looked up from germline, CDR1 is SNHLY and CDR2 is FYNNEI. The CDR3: CASSGVEGGEITDTQYF. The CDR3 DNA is TGTGCCAGCAGTGGAGTAGAGGGCGGGGAGATCACAGATACGCAGTATTTT.

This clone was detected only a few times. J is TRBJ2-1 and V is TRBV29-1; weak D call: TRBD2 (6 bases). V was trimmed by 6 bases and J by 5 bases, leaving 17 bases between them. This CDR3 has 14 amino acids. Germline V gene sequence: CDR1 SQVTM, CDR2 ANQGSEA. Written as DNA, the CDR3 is TGCAGCGTGGAGGGACGCCGTATGAACAATGAGCAGTTCTTC. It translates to CSVEGRRMNNEQFF.

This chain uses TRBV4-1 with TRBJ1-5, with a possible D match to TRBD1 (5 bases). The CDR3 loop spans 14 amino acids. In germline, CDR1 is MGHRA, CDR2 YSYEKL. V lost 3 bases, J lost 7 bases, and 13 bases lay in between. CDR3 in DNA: TGCGCCAGCAGCCAGTCGGGACCGCGACAGCCCCAGCATTTT. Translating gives CASSQSGPRQPQHF.

The CDR3 DNA is TGCGCCAGCAGCCAGGAGTCCCGACGGCCCCAGCATTTT. Amino acid sequence: CASSQESRRPQHF. This chain uses TRBV4-1 with TRBJ1-5; D gene unclear. The germline CDR1 and CDR2 sequences are MGHRA and YSYEKL. V lost 3 bases and J lost 9, with 12 bases in between. The CDR3 is 13 residues long.

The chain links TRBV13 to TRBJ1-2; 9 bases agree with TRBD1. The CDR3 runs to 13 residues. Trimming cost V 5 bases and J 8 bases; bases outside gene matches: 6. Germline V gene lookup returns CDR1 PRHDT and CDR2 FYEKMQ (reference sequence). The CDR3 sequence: CASSPRDREGYTF. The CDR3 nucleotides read TGTGCCAGCAGCCCTCGGGACAGGGAAGGCTACACCTTC.

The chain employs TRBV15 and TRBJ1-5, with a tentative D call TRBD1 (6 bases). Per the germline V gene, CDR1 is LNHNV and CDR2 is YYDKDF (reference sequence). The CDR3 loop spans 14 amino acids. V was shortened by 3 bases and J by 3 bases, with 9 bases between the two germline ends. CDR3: CATSSQGNNQPQHF. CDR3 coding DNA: TGTGCCACCAGCAGTCAGGGGAACAATCAGCCCCAGCATTTT.

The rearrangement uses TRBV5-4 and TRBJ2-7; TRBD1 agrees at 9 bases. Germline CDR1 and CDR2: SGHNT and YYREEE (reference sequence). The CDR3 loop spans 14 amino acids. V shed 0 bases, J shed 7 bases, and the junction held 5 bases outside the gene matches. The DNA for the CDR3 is TGTGCCAGCAGCTTGGAACAGGGGGCCAGGGAGCAGTACTTC. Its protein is CASSLEQGAREQYF.

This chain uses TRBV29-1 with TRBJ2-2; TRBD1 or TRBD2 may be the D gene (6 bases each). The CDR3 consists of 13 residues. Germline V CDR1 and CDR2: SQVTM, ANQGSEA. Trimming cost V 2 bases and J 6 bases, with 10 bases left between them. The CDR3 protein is CSVETGAPGELFF. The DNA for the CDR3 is TGCAGCGTTGAAACGGGGGCGCCCGGGGAGCTGTTTTTT.

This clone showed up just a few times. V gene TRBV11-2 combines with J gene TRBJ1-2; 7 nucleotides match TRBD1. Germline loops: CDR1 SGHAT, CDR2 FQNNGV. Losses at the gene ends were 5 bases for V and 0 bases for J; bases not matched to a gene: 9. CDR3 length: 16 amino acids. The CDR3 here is CASSAGTAKPNYGYTF. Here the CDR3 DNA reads TGTGCCAGCAGCGCCGGGACAGCTAAGCCTAACTATGGCTACACCTTC.

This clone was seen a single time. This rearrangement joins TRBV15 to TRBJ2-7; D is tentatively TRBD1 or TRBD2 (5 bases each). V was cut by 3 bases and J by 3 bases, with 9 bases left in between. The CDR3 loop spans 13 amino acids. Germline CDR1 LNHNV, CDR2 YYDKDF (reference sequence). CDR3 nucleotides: TGTGCCACCAGCAGGGGACGGAACTACGAGCAGTACTTC. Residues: CATSRGRNYEQYF.

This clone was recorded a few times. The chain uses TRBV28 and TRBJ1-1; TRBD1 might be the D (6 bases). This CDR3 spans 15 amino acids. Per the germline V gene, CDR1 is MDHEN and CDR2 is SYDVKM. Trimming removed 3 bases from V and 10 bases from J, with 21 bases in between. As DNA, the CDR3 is TGTGCCAGCAGTTTCCCCAAGGGGGGCGAGGCTGGAGCTTTCTTT. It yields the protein CASSFPKGGEAGAFF.